This T cell receptor (beta chain) was profiled in a study of cytotoxic CD8 clonotypes in ibrutinib-treated CLL. For the study at large: Mean yields were almost 260,000 productive templates and about 94,000 productive rearrangements per sample. Points from the study as a whole: Clonality went up at the time of ibrutinib response, stayed stable in sustained remission, and later dropped back toward its baseline level at progression.

CDR3 length equals 16 residues. V shed 4 bases, J shed 4 bases, and the junction held 13 bases outside the gene matches. Germline V gene sequence: CDR1 SGHDT, CDR2 YYEEEE. Using immunoSEQ multiplex PCR, the repertoire was profiled, and TCRdb retains in-frame clones only, with some absent. The sample has about 25,000 clones; 78% are singletons. A note on this clone: Its cognate antigen is unknown.

This specimen was PBMCs, taken before ibrutinib treatment. The J gene is TRBJ2-7, the V gene TRBV5-6; 8 bases are a match to TRBD2. The source of this sequence is a human donor with chronic lymphocytic leukemia. In DNA, the CDR3 is TGTGCCAGCAGCCTCATAAGCGGGAGCGTTTCGTACGAGCAGTACTTC. It codes for CASSLISGSVSYEQYF.